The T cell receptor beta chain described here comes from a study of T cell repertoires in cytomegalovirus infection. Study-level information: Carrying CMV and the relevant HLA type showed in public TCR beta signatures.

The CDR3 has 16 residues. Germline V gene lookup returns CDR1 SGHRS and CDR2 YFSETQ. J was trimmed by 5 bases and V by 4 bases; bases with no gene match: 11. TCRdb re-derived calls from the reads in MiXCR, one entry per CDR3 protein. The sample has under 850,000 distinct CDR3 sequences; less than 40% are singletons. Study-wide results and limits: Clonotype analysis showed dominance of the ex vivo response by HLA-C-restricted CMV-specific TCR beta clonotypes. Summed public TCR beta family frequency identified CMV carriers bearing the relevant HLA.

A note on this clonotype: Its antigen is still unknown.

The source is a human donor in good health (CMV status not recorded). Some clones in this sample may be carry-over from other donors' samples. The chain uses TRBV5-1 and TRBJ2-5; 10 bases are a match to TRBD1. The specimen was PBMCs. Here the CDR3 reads CASSEGRDRGGETQYF. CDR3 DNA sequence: TGCGCCAGCAGCGAGGGCCGGGACAGGGGCGGCGAGACCCAGTACTTC.